This TCR beta chain was documented in a study of T cells after yellow fever vaccination. This clonotype has only a few counts. Looked up from germline, CDR1 is ENHRY and CDR2 is SYGVKD. The V gene end was trimmed by 8 bases and the J gene end by 6 bases; junction bases not matched to a gene: 10. This CDR3 has 14 amino acids. TCRdb itself ran the 5' RACE reads through MiXCR, one entry per CDR3 protein. The sample includes about 260,000 distinct CDR3 sequences, approximately 12% of them seen just once. The sequence came from a man aged 30 to 39 who received the YFV17D yellow fever vaccine. Sequencing used CD4+ T cells sorted from PBMCs, obtained 45 days after the yellow fever booster vaccination. The J gene is TRBJ2-7, the V gene TRBV10-3; 10 positions agree with TRBD2. The CDR3 loop is CAIGLLSGRGEQYF. In DNA, the CDR3 is TGTGCCATCGGTTTATTGAGCGGGAGGGGCGAGCAGTACTTC.